This passage covers 4 T cell receptor beta chains from one sample sequenced in a study of OX40 agonist ivuxolimab in advanced cancers. The protocol was immunoSEQ multiplex PCR, while the TCRdb copy is restricted to in-frame clones and leaves out a portion. The sample consists of roughly 77,000 clones, about 84% of them appearing once. The source material was CD4+ or CD8+ T cells sorted from blood, sampled in a trial of the OX40 agonist ivuxolimab. The receptors here all came from an adult with an advanced solid tumor such as melanoma, head and neck, liver or kidney cancer.

The V and J genes are TRBV18 and TRBJ2-7; 9 bases match TRBD2. V lost 3 bases and J lost 4; bases outside the gene matches: 4. CDR3 size: 14 residues. The germline gives CDR1 KGHSH, CDR2 LQKENI. The CDR3, as DNA: TGTGCCAGCTCACCCTCGGCGGGAGGGTACGAGCAGTACTTC. The encoded protein is CASSPSAGGYEQYF.

The V gene is TRBV19, the J gene TRBJ1-1; 8 bases are a match to TRBD1. With V trimmed by 7 bases and J by 4 bases, 8 bases remained unmatched. The CDR3 is 14 residues long. CDR1 LNHDA and CDR2 SQIVND come from the germline V gene (reference sequence). The CDR3 sequence: CASIGRQGSTEAFF. In DNA, the CDR3 is TGTGCCAGTATCGGGCGACAGGGGAGCACTGAAGCTTTCTTT.

This chain links TRBV28 with TRBJ1-2, with D unclear. V lost 1 base to trimming and J lost 8 bases, with 11 bases between them. This CDR3 is built from 13 residues. From germline, CDR1 is MDHEN and CDR2 SYDVKM. The CDR3 DNA is TGTGCCAGCAGTTTATCTTCCCCAGGAGGCTACACCTTC. As protein: CASSLSSPGGYTF.

With respect to this clone: The same CDR3 can be traced to other DNA sequences in this sample. The rearrangement uses TRBV5-1 and TRBJ1-3; D ambiguous. CDR3 length: 13 amino acids. The germline gives CDR1 SGHRS, CDR2 YFSETQ. Trimming cost V 0 bases and J 4 bases, with 5 bases left between them. CDR3: CASSLDGGNTIYF. The CDR3 DNA reads as TGCGCCAGCAGCTTGGACGGAGGAAACACCATATATTTT.